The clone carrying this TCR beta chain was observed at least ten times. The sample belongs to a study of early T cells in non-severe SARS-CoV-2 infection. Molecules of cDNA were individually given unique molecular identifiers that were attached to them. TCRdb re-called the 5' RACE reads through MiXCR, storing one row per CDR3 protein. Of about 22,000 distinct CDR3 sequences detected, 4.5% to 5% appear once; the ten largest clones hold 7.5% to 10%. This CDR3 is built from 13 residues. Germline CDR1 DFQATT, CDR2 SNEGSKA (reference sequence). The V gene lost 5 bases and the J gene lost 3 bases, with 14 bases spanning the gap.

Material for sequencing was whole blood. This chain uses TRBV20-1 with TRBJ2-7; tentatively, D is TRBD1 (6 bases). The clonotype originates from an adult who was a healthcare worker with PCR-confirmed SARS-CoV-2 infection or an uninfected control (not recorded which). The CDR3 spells CSAEPGQVYEQYF. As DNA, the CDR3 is TGCAGTGCTGAACCGGGACAAGTCTACGAGCAGTACTTC.